This is a list of T cell receptor beta chains from one sample in a study of patients and donors after allogeneic stem cell transplantation. MiXCR, run by TCRdb on the RT-PCR reads, gives a single entry per CDR3 protein. This repertoire shows hundreds of thousands of distinct CDR3 sequences, approximately 16% found once; its top ten account for around 7.9%. The specimen was blood, either unsorted or a sorted T cell fraction (not recorded which). These receptor sequences come from a human donor who was either an allogeneic HSCT recipient or a stem cell or donor lymphocyte infusion donor (not recorded which). It is not recorded whose cells these are; they may come from a transplant donor. Both conserved end residues are part of each CDR3.

j_call | v_call | cdr3_aa
TRBJ1-1 | TRBV12-3/TRBV12-4 | CASREGNTEAFF
TRBJ2-2 | TRBV3-1 | CASSLWESKTGELFF
TRBJ2-3 | TRBV24-1 | CATSEAGTGADTQYF
TRBJ1-1 | TRBV20-1 | CSARIQGTEAFF
TRBJ2-2 | TRBV12-3/TRBV12-4 | CASSPKSGTSGELFF
TRBJ2-7 | TRBV7-9 | CASSFHRTYEQYF
TRBJ1-5 | TRBV6-2/TRBV6-3 | CASSWDRGPDQPQHF
TRBJ2-1 | TRBV4-3 | CASSLSVGRAHEQFF
TRBJ2-7 | TRBV4-3 | CASSQVWGAYEQYF
TRBJ1-2 | TRBV12-5 | CASGPGGGYTF
TRBJ2-3 | TRBV20-1 | CSAGGRAGGISDTQYF
TRBJ1-1 | TRBV12-3/TRBV12-4 | CASSLLGAATEAFF
TRBJ2-1 | TRBV11-3 | CASSLDAGGYNEQFF
TRBJ1-2 | TRBV5-1 | CASSLESHYTF
TRBJ2-7 | TRBV18 | CASSPWTESYEQYF
TRBJ1-5 | TRBV12-3/TRBV12-4 | CASSLTGGGQPQHF
TRBJ1-5 | TRBV27 | CASSFTLSNQPQHF
TRBJ2-3 | TRBV13 | CASSSGLRGPDTDTQYF
TRBJ1-4 | TRBV30 | CAWRPTLNEKLFF
TRBJ2-4 | TRBV29-1 | CSVGQGRLAKNIQYF
TRBJ1-2 | TRBV4-1 | CASSQDRGISYGYTF
TRBJ1-5 | TRBV12-3/TRBV12-4 | CASSLSSGQGSNQPQHF
TRBJ1-1 | TRBV7-8 | CASSLALTGNTEAFF